Below, 6 T cell receptor beta chains from the same sample are listed, as sequenced in a study of T cell repertoires in cytomegalovirus infection. TCRdb re-analysed the reads in MiXCR, keeping a single row per CDR3 protein. The sample holds under 300,000 distinct CDR3 sequences, approximately 15% seen once. Sequencing input: CD8+ T cells from PBMCs. These receptors all come from a human donor in good health (CMV status not recorded). Some clones in this sample may be carry-over from other donors' samples.

The sample holds many counts of this clonotype. This sequence joins TRBV7-2 and TRBJ2-2; 7 positions agree with TRBD2. Trimming cost V 5 bases and J 8 bases; bases outside gene matches: 17. The CDR3 sequence is 17 residues long. Germline values: CDR1 SGHTA, CDR2 FQGNSA. Here the CDR3 reads CASSPRLAGGSSGELFF. CDR3 coding DNA: TGTGCCAGCAGCCCACGACTAGCCGGGGGGAGTAGTGGGGAGCTGTTTTTT.

The chain carries TRBV29-1 and TRBJ2-7; 8 positions agree with TRBD2. Unmatched junction bases numbered 0, after V lost 1 base and J lost 4 bases. Germline values: CDR1 SQVTM, CDR2 ANQGSEA. The CDR3 length is 12 residues. The CDR3 bases are TGCAGCGTTGAAGTAGCGGGGTACGAGCAGTACTTC. Translated: CSVEVAGYEQYF.

This clonotype was counted between two and nine times. The V call is TRBV10-3, the J call TRBJ1-1; D is possibly TRBD1 (5 bases). Trimming cost V 2 bases and J 1 base, with 11 bases left between them. This CDR3 contains 15 residues. Germline CDR1 is ENHRY and CDR2 is SYGVKD. CDR3 in DNA: TGTGCCATCAGTGAGCCTACGACAGAGAACACTGAAGCTTTCTTT. This gives the protein CAISEPTTENTEAFF.

Many counts were recorded for this clonotype. This chain uses TRBV12-3 or TRBV12-4 with TRBJ2-5; the D is unclear. V lost 8 bases, J lost 1 base, and 17 bases lay in between. The CDR3 extends over 15 amino acids. The CDR3 DNA is TGTGCCAGCGGACCAACTCAGCTTGGCCAAGAGACCCAGTACTTC. Translated, it gives CASGPTQLGQETQYF.

In its sample, this clonotype was seen a few times. The chain has TRBV29-1 and TRBJ1-1; TRBD1 might be the D (5 bases). The CDR3 length is 12 residues. Trimming took 3 bases from V and 6 from J, leaving 11 bases between them. Germline loops: CDR1 SQVTM, CDR2 ANQGSEA. CDR3 region: CSVDAGGAEAFF. CDR3 DNA sequence: TGCAGCGTTGATGCGGGGGGGGCTGAAGCTTTCTTT.

This clonotype was counted a few times. V gene TRBV27 combines with J gene TRBJ1-6; 8 bases map to TRBD1. The CDR3 loop spans 15 amino acids. V shed 4 bases, J shed 12 bases, and the junction held 11 bases outside the gene matches. In germline, CDR1 is MNHEY, CDR2 SMNVEV (reference sequence). CDR3 bases: TGTGCCAGCAGTTATTCCGGGACAGGTCGACGACCCCTCCACTTT. This translates into CASSYSGTGRRPLHF.